What follows are 29 T cell receptor beta chains derived from one specimen sequenced in a study of OX40 agonist ivuxolimab in advanced cancers. Library prep was done by the immunoSEQ multiplex PCR assay. TCRdb's version of the immuneACCESS table is confined to in-frame rearrangements and falls short of the full clone set. An unresolved V gene accounts for under half of the shortfall where checked; the remainder is of unknown origin. The table for this sample lists about 93,000 clones; around 94% of them were counted only once. Around 2.8% of the sample goes to the ten largest clones. Specimen: CD4+ or CD8+ T cells sorted from blood, collected in a trial of the OX40 agonist ivuxolimab. The receptors come from an adult with an advanced solid tumor such as melanoma, head and neck, liver or kidney cancer.

The chain employs TRBV6-5 and TRBJ2-7, with TRBD2 identical over 10 bases. The trim removed 9 bases at V and 5 bases at J, leaving 10 bases unmatched. CDR3 length equals 14 residues. Germline CDR1 reads MNHEY; CDR2 reads SVGAGI. The CDR3 spells CASSTLAGVNEQYF. In DNA, the CDR3 is TGTGCCAGTTCGACTCTAGCGGGAGTAAACGAGCAGTACTTC.

The chain is built from TRBV7-9 and TRBJ2-5, with D unclear. Trimming left V 1 base short and J 0 bases short, with 3 bases between. The CDR3 extends over 13 amino acids. Germline V gives CDR1 SEHNR, CDR2 FQNEAQ (reference sequence). CDR3: CASSLVNQETQYF. In DNA, the CDR3 is TGTGCCAGCAGCTTAGTTAACCAAGAGACCCAGTACTTC.

The chain links TRBV29-1 to TRBJ2-7; the D gene is possibly TRBD2 (5 bases). V dropped 1 base and J dropped 2 bases, with 21 bases sitting between them. Germline loops: CDR1 SQVTM, CDR2 ANQGSEA. This CDR3 is built from 17 residues. CDR3 region: CSVEAVGNGIQAYEQYF. CDR3 bases: TGCAGCGTTGAAGCGGTAGGGAACGGGATACAAGCCTACGAGCAGTACTTC.

This chain links TRBV11-2 with TRBJ2-5, with D possibly TRBD1 on 5 matching bases. Germline V gene data show CDR1 as SGHAT and CDR2 as FQNNGV. This CDR3 spans 15 amino acids. Trimming cost V 5 bases and J 4 bases, with 17 bases left between them. Here the CDR3 DNA reads TGTGCCAGCAGCCCTAGAGTAAGGGGTGGAGAGACCCAGTACTTC. Amino acids: CASSPRVRGGETQYF.

V is TRBV27 and J is TRBJ1-4, with D perhaps matching TRBD1 (5 bases). Germline loops: CDR1 MNHEY, CDR2 SMNVEV (reference sequence). V was shortened by 2 bases and J by 7 bases, with 11 bases between the two germline ends. CDR3 size: 14 residues. The CDR3 DNA reads as TGTGCCAGCAGTTTAGCTGGGGGAGGTGAAAAACTGTTTTTT. Amino acid sequence: CASSLAGGGEKLFF.

The chain uses TRBV6-5 and TRBJ2-2; no reliable D call. CDR1 is MNHEY and CDR2 is SVGAGI in the germline V gene. This CDR3 is built from 14 residues. V was shortened by 3 bases and J by 6 bases, with 11 bases between the two germline ends. This CDR3 is CASSYTSSAGELFF. The CDR3 DNA sequence: TGTGCCAGCAGTTATACAAGTTCGGCCGGGGAGCTGTTTTTT.

The chain uses TRBV4-1 and TRBJ2-7; D remains ambiguous. This CDR3 region has 13 residues. The V end was cut by 0 bases, the J end by 2 bases, with 5 bases between. In germline, CDR1 is MGHRA, CDR2 YSYEKL. The DNA of the CDR3 is TGCGCCAGCAGCCAAGATTTCGCCTACGAGCAGTACTTC. It codes for CASSQDFAYEQYF.

The chain couples TRBV4-3 to TRBJ1-1; TRBD1 is a possible D gene (6 bases). CDR3 length: 14 residues. The V end lost 0 bases, the J end lost 8 bases, and 13 bases lay between the germline ends. Germline CDR1 reads LGHNA; CDR2 reads YSLEER. The CDR3 sequence: CASSQDGGAVEAFF. In DNA form, the CDR3 reads TGCGCCAGCAGCCAAGACGGGGGCGCGGTCGAAGCTTTCTTT.

The rearrangement joins TRBV6-5 to TRBJ1-2, with 12 bases that match TRBD1. Germline assignment: CDR1 MNHEY and CDR2 SVGAGI. This CDR3 has 14 amino acids. V shed 4 bases, J shed 8 bases, and the junction held 5 bases outside the gene matches. The CDR3 sequence: CASSLGQGARGYTF. DNA of the CDR3: TGTGCCAGCAGTTTGGGACAGGGGGCGCGCGGCTACACCTTC.

This clone was recorded once. The chain employs TRBV6-1 and TRBJ1-1, with D uncertain. Germline V gives CDR1 MNHNS, CDR2 SASEGT. This CDR3 has 11 residues. V was shortened by 6 bases and J by 1 base, with 3 bases between the two germline ends. As DNA, the CDR3 is TGTGCCAGCAGGGAGAACACTGAAGCTTTCTTT. Protein sequence: CASRENTEAFF.

This clone was seen only once. This sequence joins TRBV4-1 and TRBJ1-2, with 7 nucleotides matching TRBD1. With 3 bases clipped from V and 5 bases from J, the junction kept 6 bases outside the gene matches. Germline V gene data show CDR1 as MGHRA and CDR2 as YSYEKL. The CDR3 extends over 14 amino acids. The chain's CDR3 is CASSHRGTVYGYTF. CDR3 bases: TGCGCCAGCAGCCACCGGGGGACAGTTTATGGCTACACCTTC.

The chain has TRBV4-1 and TRBJ2-7, with D possibly being TRBD1 (7 bases). CDR1 and CDR2 from the germline V gene are MGHRA and YSYEKL. Trimming left V 1 base short and J 9 bases short, with 16 bases between. The CDR3 length is 14 residues. The CDR3 region is CASSQGSRGAVQYF. The CDR3 nucleotides read TGCGCCAGCAGCCAAGGTAGCAGGGGGGCGGTGCAGTACTTC.

The chain employs TRBV4-1 and TRBJ2-5; D call uncertain. CDR3 length equals 12 residues. Between the trimmed V and J ends, which lost 4 bases and 4 bases, there was a span of 7 bases. Germline V gives CDR1 MGHRA, CDR2 YSYEKL. CDR3 bases: TGCGCCAGCAGCCCCCGAGGAGAGACCCAGTACTTC. Its translation is CASSPRGETQYF.

The V and J genes are TRBV5-6 and TRBJ1-1, with a tentative D call TRBD1 (5 bases). Trimming took 4 bases from V and 3 from J, leaving 13 bases between them. The CDR3 is 14 residues long. The germline gives CDR1 SGHDT, CDR2 YYEEEE. The CDR3 loop is CASSDLHRYTEAFF. The DNA for the CDR3 is TGTGCCAGCAGCGATCTTCACAGGTACACTGAAGCTTTCTTT.

This clone has just one count. This chain uses TRBV19 with TRBJ1-1, with TRBD1 identical over 10 bases. CDR3 length: 15 amino acids. V was pared by 8 bases and J by 6 bases, with 12 bases of the junction left unmatched. The germline gives CDR1 LNHDA, CDR2 SQIVND (reference sequence). The CDR3 loop reads CASFDPGQGWPEAFF. The CDR3 DNA reads as TGTGCCAGTTTTGACCCGGGACAGGGGTGGCCTGAAGCTTTCTTT.

This rearrangement joins TRBV5-5 to TRBJ2-7, with TRBD1 identical over 8 bases. CDR1 and CDR2 (germline): SGHKS, YYEKEE (reference sequence). The J segment lost 3 bases and the V segment lost 7 bases, leaving 9 bases of the junction unmatched. The CDR3 sequence is 14 residues long. DNA for the CDR3: TGTGCCAGCTCTGTCGGGACAGGTTTCTACGAGCAGTACTTC. Amino acid sequence: CASSVGTGFYEQYF.

The chain joins TRBV5-4 to TRBJ1-1, with D hard to call. Trimming removed 0 bases at V and 0 bases at J, with 15 bases between. This CDR3 is 17 amino acids long. CDR1 and CDR2 (germline): SGHNT, YYREEE (reference sequence). CDR3 coding DNA: TGTGCCAGCAGCTTGGGGGTATACCGGAACTTGAACACTGAAGCTTTCTTT. As protein: CASSLGVYRNLNTEAFF.

The rearrangement links TRBV9 to TRBJ2-2, with 13 bases identical to TRBD2. Trimming at V came to 3 bases and at J to 7 bases, leaving 6 bases not matched to a gene. Germline loops: CDR1 SGDLS, CDR2 YYNGEE. The length of the CDR3 is 16 residues. CDR3 in DNA: TGTGCCAGCAGCGGGACTAGCGGGAGCCGGGGCGGGGAGCTGTTTTTT. Translating gives CASSGTSGSRGGELFF.

This chain joins TRBV13 and TRBJ1-1, with a weak D call TRBD1 (5 bases). CDR3 length: 14 residues. V was cut by 5 bases and J by 0 bases, with 10 bases left in between. Germline CDR1 PRHDT, CDR2 FYEKMQ (reference sequence). DNA for the CDR3: TGTGCCAGCAGCCATAGCAGGGTGAACACTGAAGCTTTCTTT. It specifies CASSHSRVNTEAFF. Full variable domain (remainder filled in from reference TRBV13 and TRBJ1-1): AAGVIQSPRHLIKEKRETATLKCYPIPRHDTVYWYQQGPGQDPQFLISFYEKMQSDKGSIPDRFSAQQFSDYHSELNMSSLELGDSALYFCASSHSRVNTEAFFGQGTRLTVV.

V gene TRBV27 combines with J gene TRBJ2-3, with D perhaps matching TRBD1 or TRBD2 (6 bases each). Trimming left V 5 bases short and J 0 bases short, with 15 bases between. Germline lookup yields CDR1 MNHEY and CDR2 SMNVEV (reference sequence). The CDR3 sequence is 16 residues long. The CDR3 protein is CASSLWGATSTDTQYF. CDR3 bases: TGTGCCAGCAGTCTATGGGGGGCGACTAGCACAGATACGCAGTATTTT.

As regards this clone: Other DNA sequences from this sample encode an identical CDR3 as well. The rearrangement joins TRBV27 to TRBJ2-1; D perhaps matches TRBD1 (6 bases). In germline, CDR1 is MNHEY, CDR2 SMNVEV (reference sequence). The CDR3 is 13 amino acids. Trimming stripped 0 bases from V and 8 bases from J, with 8 bases between. CDR3 sequence: CASSLSSGDEQFF. In DNA, the CDR3 is TGTGCCAGCAGTTTATCGTCAGGGGATGAGCAGTTCTTC.

CDR3 loop: CASSFRLESQPQHF. Written as DNA, the CDR3 is TGTGCCAGCAGTTTCCGACTGGAGAGTCAGCCCCAGCATTTT. The gene calls are TRBV28 and TRBJ1-5; D not certain. The CDR3 is made up of 14 amino acids. Trimming left V 3 bases short and J 6 bases short, with 12 bases between. CDR1 and CDR2 from the germline V gene are MDHEN and SYDVKM.

The chain has TRBV11-2 and TRBJ2-7; possible D gene TRBD2, 5 bases. The V end was cut by 1 base, the J end by 3 bases, with 10 bases between. CDR3 length equals 14 residues. The V gene's germline CDR1 is SGHAT and CDR2 FQNNGV. The CDR3 protein is CASSLGPGSYEQYF. The CDR3, as DNA: TGTGCCAGCAGCTTAGGCCCGGGGAGCTACGAGCAGTACTTC.

The J gene is TRBJ2-6, the V gene TRBV9; D may correspond to TRBD1 or TRBD2 (5 bases each). This CDR3 comprises 16 residues. The V gene lost 3 bases and the J gene lost 1 base, with 11 bases spanning the gap. CDR1 and CDR2 from the germline V gene are SGDLS and YYNGEE. This CDR3 is CASSAPGRSGANVLTF. CDR3 DNA sequence: TGTGCCAGCAGCGCCCCGGGACGATCTGGGGCCAACGTCCTGACTTTC. Based on the CDR3 plus reference TRBV9 and TRBJ2-6, the full variable domain is DSGVTQTPKHLITATGQRVTLRCSPRSGDLSVYWYQQSLDQGLQFLIQYYNGEERAKGNILERFSAQQFPDLHSELNLSSLELGDSALYFCASSAPGRSGANVLTFGAGSRLTVL.

The count of this clone is one. The rearrangement uses TRBV7-2 and TRBJ2-1, with a possible D match to TRBD1 (6 bases). Deletions cut 5 bases from V and 5 bases from J, with 22 bases between. This CDR3 contains 17 residues. CDR1 and CDR2 from the germline V gene are SGHTA and FQGNSA. CDR3 sequence reads: CASSPRAGQGPNNEQFF. The CDR3 DNA reads as TGTGCCAGCAGCCCCCGCGCAGGGCAGGGGCCCAACAATGAGCAGTTCTTC.

The V and J genes are TRBV5-8 and TRBJ1-2; 7 nucleotides align to TRBD1. Germline-derived CDR1 and CDR2 are SGHTS and YDEGEE. This CDR3 spans 15 amino acids. V lost 10 bases to trimming and J lost 2 bases; unmatched junction nucleotides: 14. In DNA, the CDR3 is TGTGCCCGCCGGGACAGTAGGTCCTTGAACTATGGCTACACCTTC. Residues: CARRDSRSLNYGYTF.

This rearrangement joins TRBV5-1 to TRBJ2-1, with 10 bases that match TRBD2. V gave up 0 bases and J gave up 4 bases; unmatched junction bases: 4. The V gene's germline CDR1 is SGHRS and CDR2 YFSETQ. The CDR3 covers 16 residues. The CDR3 DNA follows: TGCGCCAGCAGCTTGGTAGGACTAGCGGAGTACAATGAGCAGTTCTTC. The encoded protein is CASSLVGLAEYNEQFF.

The V and J genes are TRBV5-4 and TRBJ2-7, with a tentative D call TRBD2 (5 bases). V was trimmed by 3 bases and J by 7 bases, leaving 8 bases between them. The CDR3 sequence is 11 residues long. Germline CDR1 and CDR2: SGHNT and YYREEE (reference sequence). CDR3 sequence: CASSSGSEQYF. As DNA, the CDR3 is TGTGCCAGCAGCTCGGGGTCTGAGCAGTACTTC.

This chain connects TRBV6-6 to TRBJ1-4; TRBD1 might be the D (5 bases). Germline V gene lookup returns CDR1 MNHNY and CDR2 SVGAGI (reference sequence). V was shortened by 8 bases and J by 0 bases, with 10 bases between the two germline ends. This CDR3 is 14 amino acids long. The chain's CDR3 is CASVGRPTNEKLFF. The CDR3 DNA follows: TGTGCCAGCGTGGGACGGCCAACTAATGAAAAACTGTTTTTT.